These 21 T cell receptor beta chains originate from one sample sequenced in a study of blood T cell repertoires in COVID-19 (dated by TCRdb to about 2020). The library was produced with the immunoSEQ multiplex PCR assay. Sourced from immuneACCESS, this table was stored by TCRdb with only in-frame sequences that have V and J called. A share of the clones is absent; for the studies checked, an unresolved V gene accounts for under half, and the remainder has no known explanation. The table for this sample lists about 97,000 clones; roughly 86% of them were counted only once. The top ten clones comprise around 3% of the sample. The specimen sequenced was peripheral blood. The receptors come from a man aged 50 or older with active or convalescent COVID-19.

This clone was found once. The CDR3 reads CASSTSGQGSSYEQYV. The CDR3 coding sequence is TGTGCCAGTAGTACTTCGGGACAGGGAAGCTCCTACGAGCAGTACGTC. The chain couples TRBV19 to TRBJ2-7; TRBD1 matches 9 bases. The germline V gene has CDR1 LNHDA and CDR2 SQIVND (reference sequence). V shed 4 bases and J 0 bases; nucleotides not matched to a gene: 7. The CDR3 has 16 residues.

The chain links TRBV3-1 (or the pseudogene TRBV3-2) to TRBJ2-1; tentatively, D is TRBD2 (5 bases). Germline CDR1 is LGHDT and CDR2 is YNNKEL (reference sequence). V shed 1 base and J shed 6 bases, with 16 bases lying between them. This CDR3 has 16 amino acids. CDR3 residues: CASSQGTAVSANEQFF. CDR3 coding DNA: TGTGCCAGCAGCCAAGGGACTGCGGTTTCGGCCAATGAGCAGTTCTTC.

The chain combines TRBV10-1 with TRBJ2-3; D remains unclear. Trimming took 4 bases from V and 2 from J, leaving 10 bases between them. This CDR3 region has 14 residues. Germline CDR1 is WNHNN and CDR2 is SYGVQD (reference sequence). The DNA for the CDR3 is TGCGCCAGCAGTGGTAGCAAAATCACAGATACGCAGTATTTT. It translates to CASSGSKITDTQYF.

CDR3 in DNA: TGTGCCAGCAGCCAGTGGGGGGAAGAGACCCAGTACTTC. Residues: CASSQWGEETQYF. The chain is built from TRBV5-5 and TRBJ2-5; D is possibly TRBD2 (6 bases). The CDR3 contains 13 residues. Trimming took 4 bases from V and 3 from J, leaving 10 bases between them. Germline V gene sequence: CDR1 SGHKS, CDR2 YYEKEE (reference sequence).

V gene TRBV3-1 (or the pseudogene TRBV3-2) combines with J gene TRBJ1-3; D unclear. The V gene lost 2 bases and the J gene lost 1 base, with 3 bases spanning the gap. The germline V gene encodes CDR1 LGHDT and CDR2 YNNKEL (reference sequence). CDR3 length equals 13 residues. CDR3 nucleotides: TGTGCCAGCAGCCAAACATCTGGAAACACCATATATTTT. Residues: CASSQTSGNTIYF.

The genes are TRBV3-1 (or the pseudogene TRBV3-2) and TRBJ2-1; TRBD2 agrees at 16 bases. The length of the CDR3 is 17 residues. V lost 2 bases, J lost 4 bases, and 2 bases stayed unmatched. Per germline, CDR1 LGHDT and CDR2 YNNKEL (reference sequence). CDR3 nucleotides: TGTGCCAGCAGCCAAACGGGACTAGCGGGGGGGTACAATGAGCAGTTCTTC. Protein product: CASSQTGLAGGYNEQFF.

The chain employs TRBV2 and TRBJ2-1; 7 nucleotides match TRBD1. This CDR3 comprises 14 residues. Germline V CDR1 and CDR2: SNHLY, FYNNEI. V lost 9 bases, J lost 4 bases, and 9 bases stayed unmatched. The chain's CDR3 is CASKGQENYNEQFF. The CDR3 bases are TGTGCCAGTAAAGGACAGGAAAATTACAATGAGCAGTTCTTC.

A single count supports this clone. The chain combines TRBV10-3 with TRBJ2-7; TRBD1 aligns across 10 bases. The CDR3 consists of 12 residues. Per the germline V gene, CDR1 is ENHRY and CDR2 is SYGVKD. V lost 10 bases and J lost 2; bases outside the gene matches: 2. The CDR3 here is CATGQGTYEQYF. The CDR3 DNA is TGTGCCACGGGACAGGGGACCTACGAGCAGTACTTC.

The V and J genes are TRBV28 and TRBJ2-7, with a possible D match to TRBD1 (6 bases). CDR3 length: 14 amino acids. Germline loops: CDR1 MDHEN, CDR2 SYDVKM. V lost 5 bases and J 3 bases, leaving 14 bases between the germline ends. CDR3 in DNA: TGTGCCAGCAGTCTAAGGGGACACAACTACGAGCAGTACTTC. It yields the protein CASSLRGHNYEQYF.

In this sample, this clone turned up a few times. The rearrangement links TRBV18 to TRBJ1-1; D gene unclear. This CDR3 is built from 14 residues. CDR1 is KGHSH, CDR2 LQKENI, per germline. Trimming took off 3 bases at V and 3 bases at J, with 11 bases between the two ends. The CDR3 region is CASSPRLADTEAFF. As DNA, the CDR3 is TGTGCCAGCTCACCCAGGTTAGCGGACACTGAAGCTTTCTTT. The variable domain in full, with the rest retrieved from reference TRBV18 and TRBJ1-1, is NAGVMQNPRHLVRRRGQEARLRCSPMKGHSHVYWYRQLPEEGLKFMVYLQKENIIDESGMPKERFSAEFPKEGPSILRIQQVVRGDSAAYFCASSPRLADTEAFFGQGTRLTVV.

The chain uses TRBV6-5 and TRBJ1-3; 9 bases align to TRBD1. The CDR3 sequence is 15 residues long. Germline CDR1 MNHEY, CDR2 SVGAGI. V shed 2 bases, J shed 5 bases, and the junction held 4 bases outside the gene matches. CDR3 amino acids: CASSYGQGTRNTIYF. In DNA, the CDR3 is TGTGCCAGCAGTTACGGACAGGGGACCAGAAACACCATATATTTT.

The rearrangement uses TRBV7-4 and TRBJ1-4, with D maybe TRBD1 (6 bases). The CDR3 consists of 15 residues. From germline, CDR1 is SGHVT and CDR2 SQSDAQ. V lost 7 bases to trimming and J lost 8 bases, with 20 bases between them. Here the CDR3 reads CASNLLGDMGEKLFF. The DNA for the CDR3 is TGTGCCAGCAACTTGTTAGGGGACATGGGGGAAAAACTGTTTTTT.

The V call is TRBV6-1, the J call TRBJ1-1, with D possibly matching TRBD1 (5 bases). Germline lookup yields CDR1 MNHNS and CDR2 SASEGT. The V and J ends lost 2 bases and 7 bases respectively, with 8 bases between them. This CDR3 is built from 12 residues. CDR3 sequence (DNA): TGTGCCAGCAGTGAAAATCAGGGTGAAGCTTTCTTT. This codes for CASSENQGEAFF.

The rearrangement links TRBV18 to TRBJ2-1, with 15 positions matching TRBD2. The CDR3 length is 17 residues. Trimming cost V 3 bases and J 5 bases; bases outside gene matches: 5. Germline loops: CDR1 KGHSH, CDR2 LQKENI. CDR3 sequence: CASSPPGLAGGNNEQFF. The CDR3 nucleotides read TGTGCCAGCTCACCCCCGGGACTAGCGGGGGGTAACAATGAGCAGTTCTTC.

The CDR3, as DNA: TGTGCCAGCAGCTTACAGGGGGCGCAGGTGGAGCAGTTCTTC. It codes for CASSLQGAQVEQFF. This rearrangement joins TRBV11-2 to TRBJ2-1, with 8 bases lining up with TRBD1. Germline assignment: CDR1 SGHAT and CDR2 FQNNGV. J lost 10 bases, V lost 2 bases, and 7 bases had no gene match. This CDR3 has 14 amino acids. Variable domain in full (rest from reference TRBV11-2 and TRBJ2-1): EAGVAQSPRYKIIEKRQSVAFWCNPISGHATLYWYQQILGQGPKLLIQFQNNGVVDDSQLPKDRFSAERLKGVDSTLKIQPAKLEDSAVYLCASSLQGAQVEQFFGPGTRLTVL.

The chain employs TRBV5-6 and TRBJ2-3; TRBD2 matches 8 bases. From germline, CDR1 is SGHDT and CDR2 YYEEEE. V shed 0 bases, J shed 7 bases, and the junction held 4 bases outside the gene matches. The CDR3 spans 14 residues. The CDR3 reads CASSLAGGPNTQYF. The CDR3 DNA follows: TGTGCCAGCAGCTTGGCGGGGGGGCCGAATACGCAGTATTTT.

The chain uses TRBV19 and TRBJ2-1, with a weak D call TRBD1 (6 bases). V lost 7 bases to trimming and J lost 7 bases, with 14 bases between them. Per the germline V gene, CDR1 is LNHDA and CDR2 is SQIVND (reference sequence). The CDR3 has 13 amino acids. CDR3 residues: CASNLGAGNEQFF. The CDR3 DNA reads TGTGCCAGTAATCTGGGGGCGGGTAATGAGCAGTTCTTC.

The rearrangement joins TRBV20-1 to TRBJ1-1; the match to TRBD1 covers 7 bases. The CDR3 is 11 residues long. Germline CDR1 and CDR2: DFQATT and SNEGSKA (reference sequence). The V gene end was trimmed by 1 base and the J gene end by 8 bases; junction bases not matched to a gene: 1. The CDR3 sequence: CSARGGQEAFF. The CDR3 DNA follows: TGCAGTGCTAGAGGGGGACAGGAAGCTTTCTTT.

In its sample, this clone was seen once. The chain uses TRBV5-4 and TRBJ1-1; 7 positions match TRBD1. In germline, CDR1 is SGHNT, CDR2 YYREEE (reference sequence). V lost 4 bases to trimming and J lost 1 base; unmatched junction nucleotides: 7. The length of the CDR3 is 15 residues. CDR3 DNA: TGTGCCAGCAGCCAATCGACAGGGTCGAACACTGAAGCTTTCTTT. The encoded protein is CASSQSTGSNTEAFF.

In its sample, this clone was seen a few times. The rearrangement uses TRBV19 and TRBJ2-2; the D gene is possibly TRBD1 (6 bases). Germline lookup yields CDR1 LNHDA and CDR2 SQIVND (reference sequence). This CDR3 has 15 amino acids. Deletions cut 5 bases from V and 0 bases from J, with 10 bases between. Here the CDR3 reads CASSPGTTNTGELFF. Here the CDR3 DNA reads TGTGCCAGTAGTCCCGGGACAACGAACACCGGGGAGCTGTTTTTT.

The rearrangement links TRBV10-3 to TRBJ2-2, with TRBD2 matching over 8 bases. The CDR3 consists of 14 residues. With 4 bases clipped from V and 6 bases from J, the junction kept 4 bases outside the gene matches. Per germline, CDR1 ENHRY and CDR2 SYGVKD. The DNA of the CDR3 is TGTGCCATCAGTGGTGCGGGGGGCCCCGGGGAGCTGTTTTTT. Amino acid sequence: CAISGAGGPGELFF.